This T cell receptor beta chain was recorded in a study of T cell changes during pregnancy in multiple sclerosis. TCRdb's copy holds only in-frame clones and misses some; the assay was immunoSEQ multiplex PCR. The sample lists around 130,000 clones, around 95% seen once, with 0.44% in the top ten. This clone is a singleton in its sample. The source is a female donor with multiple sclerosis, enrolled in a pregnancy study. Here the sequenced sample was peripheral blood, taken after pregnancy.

The CDR3 DNA follows: TGCGCCAGCAGCCTGACAGGGGTCCGAGATACGCAGTATTTT. This codes for CASSLTGVRDTQYF. The gene calls are TRBV5-1 and TRBJ2-3, with 8 bases fitting TRBD1. The CDR3 has 14 residues. In germline, CDR1 is SGHRS, CDR2 YFSETQ. J was trimmed by 5 bases and V by 4 bases; bases with no gene match: 6. Combining the CDR3 with reference TRBV5-1 and TRBJ2-3 gives the whole variable domain KAGVTQTPRYLIKTRGQQVTLSCSPISGHRSVSWYQQTPGQGLQFLFEYFSETQRNKGNFPGRFSGRQFSNSRSEMNVSTLELGDSALYLCASSLTGVRDTQYFGPGTRLTVL.